The present T cell receptor (beta chain) was sequenced within a study of T cell repertoires in ileal Crohn's disease. At the level of the study: Thiopurines (about twelve) or anti-TNF agents (around 17) were given postoperatively to about half. Findings and limits, study-wide: Endoscopic recurrence occurred in every patient whose clonality exceeded 26.8%.

In the case of this clone: Antigen specificity is unknown.

With 8 bases clipped from V and 2 bases from J, the junction kept 8 bases outside the gene matches. This CDR3 spans 14 amino acids. Germline V gene lookup returns CDR1 SQVTM and CDR2 ANQGSEA. Clones were read by immunoSEQ multiplex PCR, and TCRdb kept only the in-frame ones, dropping some. Among some 30,000 clones listed, around 80% were seen once. The chain couples TRBV29-1 to TRBJ2-3; 9 bases align to TRBD2. This TCR came from an adult with Crohn's disease. Sequences were obtained from ileal tissue. The CDR3 is CSFSPGLATDTQYF. The CDR3 coding sequence is TGCAGCTTTTCTCCGGGACTAGCCACAGATACGCAGTATTTT.